This T cell receptor (beta chain) was sequenced during a study of T cell repertoires in cytomegalovirus infection. Across the study: Public TCR beta signatures marked donors with CMV infection and the matching HLA.

Comments on this clonotype: What it binds is not known.

Whole-study findings and limits: The study found HLA-C-restricted CMV-specific TCR beta clonotypes dominating the ex vivo response. Cumulative frequency of public TCR beta families picked out carriers of CMV plus the relevant HLA.

Using its own MiXCR run on the reads, TCRdb lists one record per CDR3 protein. The sample records approximately 730,000 distinct CDR3 sequences, roughly 28% being singletons. In germline, CDR1 is LNHDA, CDR2 SQIVND (reference sequence). V dropped 10 bases and J dropped 4; count of bases not matched to a gene: 6. CDR3 size: 13 residues. The clonotype comes from a human donor in good health (CMV status not recorded). Some clones in this sample may be carry-over from other donors' samples. This chain connects TRBV19 to TRBJ1-2; the match to TRBD1 covers 10 bases. Source: cultured CD8+ T cells from PBMCs, taken from culture after CMV antigen stimulation. CDR3 bases: TGTGCCACTGGACAGGGGGGGAGCTATGGCTACACCTTC. This codes for CATGQGGSYGYTF.